One sample yielded the 17 T cell receptor beta chains listed below, sequenced in a study of technical replicates of blood from a few donors. The assay was immunoSEQ multiplex PCR, and TCRdb's table has in-frame clones only and misses some. The sample records tens of thousands of clones, roughly 90% being singletons. The sample comprised PBMCs. Every receptor here comes from a human donor in good health. Some clones in this sample may be carry-over from other donors' samples.

This clone was seen once. The chain recombines TRBV7-2 with TRBJ2-1, with 8 bases that match TRBD2. The junction had 5 bases not matched to a gene; V was cut back by 3 bases and J by 1 base. Germline V gene sequence: CDR1 SGHTA, CDR2 FQGNSA. This CDR3 comprises 16 residues. CDR3 nucleotides: TGTGCCAGCAGCTTTCATAGCGGGGCGTCCTACAATGAGCAGTTCTTC. Protein product: CASSFHSGASYNEQFF.

V is TRBV29-1 and J is TRBJ1-2, with D perhaps TRBD1 (6 bases). Looked up from germline, CDR1 is SQVTM and CDR2 is ANQGSEA. With 4 bases removed from V and 8 bases from J, the gap between germline ends came to 17 bases. The CDR3 has 13 amino acids. The CDR3 loop reads CSVGTESRGGYTF. The CDR3 DNA is TGCAGCGTTGGGACAGAGAGTCGGGGCGGCTACACCTTC.

The chain couples TRBV7-8 to TRBJ2-1; possibly TRBD1 for D (6 bases). V lost 2 bases and J lost 3, with 8 bases in between. The CDR3 contains 14 residues. Per the germline V gene, CDR1 is SGHVS and CDR2 is FQNEAQ. CDR3 in amino acids: CASSLWDNYNEQFF. The CDR3 region has the DNA TGTGCCAGCAGCTTATGGGACAACTACAATGAGCAGTTCTTC.

The V call is TRBV25-1, the J call TRBJ2-3; 9 nucleotides match TRBD2. Germline V gene sequence: CDR1 MGHDK, CDR2 SYGVNS. This CDR3 region has 17 residues. J gave up 0 bases and V 2 bases, and 6 bases lay outside the gene matches. The CDR3 nucleotides are TGTGCCAGCAGTGAAGGCCTAGCGGGGCGCAGCACAGATACGCAGTATTTT. It codes for CASSEGLAGRSTDTQYF. The complete variable domain, with remaining parts taken from reference TRBV25-1 and TRBJ2-3, reads EADIYQTPRYLVIGTGKKITLECSQTMGHDKMYWYQQDPGMELHLIHYSYGVNSTEKGDLSSESTVSRIRTEHFPLTLESARPSHTSQYLCASSEGLAGRSTDTQYFGPGTRLTVL.

The rearrangement links TRBV6-1 to TRBJ1-6, with D unclear. Germline CDR1 and CDR2: MNHNS and SASEGT. The ends were cut back, 1 base at V and 5 bases at J, with 12 bases in the middle. CDR3 length: 16 amino acids. CDR3 protein: CASSEVGSKNNSPLHF. CDR3 in DNA: TGTGCCAGCAGTGAAGTCGGGTCTAAAAATAATTCACCCCTCCACTTT.

The J gene is TRBJ2-5, the V gene TRBV7-8, with D perhaps matching TRBD2 (5 bases). Trimming removed 2 bases from V and 1 base from J, with 17 bases in between. CDR1 and CDR2 (germline): SGHVS, FQNEAQ. The CDR3 covers 17 residues. The DNA of the CDR3 is TGTGCCAGCAGCTTATCTGGAGCGGTGAGGCTCCAAGAGACCCAGTACTTC. Its protein is CASSLSGAVRLQETQYF. Full variable domain (outside the CDR3, taken from reference TRBV7-8 and TRBJ2-5): GAGVSQSPRYKVAKRGQDVALRCDPISGHVSLFWYQQALGQGPEFLTYFQNEAQLDKSGLPSDRFFAERPEGSVSTLKIQRTQQEDSAVYLCASSLSGAVRLQETQYFGPGTRLLVL.

The chain employs TRBV6-6 and TRBJ2-3, with a weak D call TRBD2 (6 bases). The length of the CDR3 is 13 residues. Trimming pared 6 bases from V and 6 bases from J, leaving 13 bases between. Germline V lookup: CDR1 MNHNY, CDR2 SVGAGI (reference sequence). The CDR3 is CASRGLPRDTQYF. The CDR3 DNA reads TGTGCCAGCAGGGGACTCCCTAGGGATACGCAGTATTTT.

The chain couples TRBV30 to TRBJ1-4; TRBD1 aligns across 9 bases. CDR3 length: 14 residues. Unmatched junction bases numbered 6, after V lost 3 bases and J lost 7 bases. Germline loops: CDR1 GTSNPN, CDR2 SVGIG (reference sequence). CDR3 DNA sequence: TGTGCCTGGAGGGAACAGGGGGCTGGTGAAAAACTGTTTTTT. Protein sequence: CAWREQGAGEKLFF.

The J gene is TRBJ2-3, the V gene TRBV5-1, with TRBD2 matching over 10 bases. The trim removed 4 bases at V and 2 bases at J, leaving 4 bases unmatched. Germline V lookup: CDR1 SGHRS, CDR2 YFSETQ. This CDR3 contains 15 residues. The CDR3: CASSPSGGITDTQYF. CDR3 bases: TGCGCCAGCAGCCCTAGCGGGGGTATCACAGATACGCAGTATTTT.

The chain has TRBV29-1 and TRBJ2-7; unclear D gene. This CDR3 has 13 residues. CDR1 is SQVTM and CDR2 is ANQGSEA in the germline V gene. Trimming shortened V by 6 bases and J by 0 bases, and 12 bases separated the two germline ends. The CDR3 DNA reads as TGCAGCGTCCGAACCAGTACCTCCTACGAGCAGTACTTC. It is translated as CSVRTSTSYEQYF.

The chain couples TRBV6-6 to TRBJ2-3; 10 bases match TRBD2. The CDR3 has 13 amino acids. From germline, CDR1 is MNHNY and CDR2 SVGAGI (reference sequence). J lost 7 bases, V lost 8 bases, and 6 bases had no gene match. The DNA of the CDR3 is TGTGCCAGCCTAGCGGGGGAGGTGAATACGCAGTATTTT. It yields the protein CASLAGEVNTQYF.

The chain couples TRBV11-3 to TRBJ1-2; D may be TRBD1 (5 bases). V lost 0 bases, J lost 7 bases, and 21 bases lay in between. The germline gives CDR1 SGHNT, CDR2 YENEEA. The CDR3 contains 17 residues. Written as DNA, the CDR3 is TGTGCCAGCAGCTTAGAGCGGGGCAAAACTAGTTGGTGTGGCTACACCTTC. This sequence encodes CASSLERGKTSWCGYTF. Full variable domain (rest looked up from reference TRBV11-3 and TRBJ1-2): EAGVVQSPRYKIIEKKQPVAFWCNPISGHNTLYWYLQNLGQGPELLIRYENEEAVDDSQLPKDRFSAERLKGVDSTLKIQPAELGDSAVYLCASSLERGKTSWCGYTFGSGTRLTVV.

The chain is built from TRBV7-9 and TRBJ1-1; maybe TRBD1 (5 bases). This CDR3 spans 13 amino acids. CDR1 SEHNR and CDR2 FQNEAQ come from the germline V gene (reference sequence). V shed 5 bases and J shed 1 base, with 8 bases lying between them. This CDR3 is CASSVTGNTEAFF. Here the CDR3 DNA reads TGTGCCAGCAGCGTCACAGGGAACACTGAAGCTTTCTTT.

The genes are TRBV19 and TRBJ2-1; TRBD2 matches at 8 bases. The V segment lost 3 bases and the J segment 3 bases; nucleotides outside the gene matches: 13. This CDR3 spans 18 amino acids. Germline values: CDR1 LNHDA, CDR2 SQIVND (reference sequence). The CDR3 sequence: CASSMIRAGGRNYNEQFF. CDR3 DNA: TGTGCCAGTAGTATGATCCGGGCGGGGGGCCGAAACTACAATGAGCAGTTCTTC.

The chain carries TRBV7-9 and TRBJ1-4; 7 bases are a match to TRBD1. The germline CDR1 and CDR2 sequences are SEHNR and FQNEAQ (reference sequence). The CDR3 contains 15 residues. Trimming cost V 6 bases and J 0 bases; bases outside gene matches: 4. CDR3 in amino acids: CASSSQGATNEKLFF. CDR3 coding DNA: TGTGCCAGCAGTTCTCAGGGGGCAACTAATGAAAAACTGTTTTTT.

The chain combines TRBV2 with TRBJ1-5; 8 nucleotides agree with TRBD1. Germline V CDR1 and CDR2: SNHLY, FYNNEI. CDR3 length equals 14 residues. V lost 6 bases to trimming and J lost 5 bases; unmatched junction nucleotides: 6. DNA for the CDR3: TGTGCCAGCAGCACTGGACAGGGTGATCAGCCCCAGCATTTT. Translation gives CASSTGQGDQPQHF.

The rearrangement links TRBV14 to TRBJ2-1, with 8 bases fitting TRBD2. The germline gives CDR1 SGHDN, CDR2 FVKESK. This CDR3 comprises 16 residues. Trimming removed 4 bases from V and 5 bases from J; junction bases left unmatched: 10. CDR3: CASSRFSGTRDNEQFF. DNA for the CDR3: TGTGCCAGCAGCCGATTTTCCGGGACTAGAGACAATGAGCAGTTCTTC.